The clone carrying this T cell receptor (beta chain) was seen a few times. Its specificity is unknown. There are 17 residues in the CDR3. Germline V CDR1 and CDR2: MNHNS, SASEGT. After removal of 4 bases from V and 2 bases from J, the junction contained 8 bases not matched to a gene. Included in the TCR beta cDNA libraries were unique molecular identifiers. A population of about 0.9 to 10 million T cells gave rise to roughly 0.5 million cDNA molecules. TCRdb re-analysed the PCR reads in MiXCR, keeping a single row per CDR3 protein. The table lists a few hundred thousand distinct CDR3 sequences, over 30% of them singletons. This record belongs to a study of post-analysis software for immune sequencing data. Study findings and constraints: Relative to controls, patients had 4 or 5 TRBV segments at higher frequency, with TRBV5-6, TRBV5-1 and TRBV20-1 among these.

The J gene is TRBJ1-2, the V gene TRBV6-1; 12 bases map to TRBD1. The sequence was obtained from a girl aged 2 to 9 with multiple sclerosis. The sequenced sample was blood. DNA for the CDR3: TGTGCCAGCAGTGTAACCGGGACAGGGGGCTGGAACTATGGCTACACCTTC. As protein: CASSVTGTGGWNYGYTF.